A selection of T cell receptor beta chains follows, all from one sample in a study of blood T cell repertoires in COVID-19. The table came from immunoSEQ multiplex PCR; TCRdb's copy has only in-frame clones and leaves some out. The profile covers under 300,000 clones, with approximately 91% appearing a single time and approximately 1% taken by the ten largest. Sequencing was performed on PBMCs or T cells enriched from blood (not recorded which). The receptor set was obtained from a woman aged 25 to 45 who had recovered from COVID-19. Each CDR3 is given with its conserved first and last residue. The D gene is left open where the match is weak. Clone size appears in some rows only: once, few, many, or a class for an expanded clone.

V gene	clone size	J gene	D gene	CDR3 protein	CDR3 DNA
TRBV9	.	TRBJ1-3	.	CASSVGDSSLGNTIYF	TGTGCCAGCAGCGTAGGAGACTCTTCTCTCGGGAACACCATATATTTT
TRBV5-5	.	TRBJ1-6	TRBD1	CASSWGQGAGNSPLHF	TGTGCCAGCAGCTGGGGACAGGGGGCAGGTAATTCACCCCTCCACTTT
TRBV11-2	.	TRBJ2-7	TRBD2	CASSISGSASYEQYF	TGTGCCAGCAGCATTAGCGGGAGCGCTTCCTACGAGCAGTACTTC
TRBV7-2	.	TRBJ1-2	TRBD1	CASREAGGFNRIRGVGYTF	TGTGCCAGCCGCGAGGCAGGGGGCTTCAATAGGATTCGGGGTGTAGGCTACACCTTC
TRBV19	.	TRBJ1-6	.	CASSIEAGARRSPLHF	TGTGCCAGTAGTATAGAGGCCGGAGCTAGGAGATCACCCCTCCACTTT
TRBV10-1	.	TRBJ2-2	.	CASSESRGWNTGELFF	TGCGCCAGCAGTGAGTCACGGGGATGGAACACCGGGGAGCTGTTTTTT
TRBV27	.	TRBJ2-5	TRBD1	CASRAPGQGALYQETQYF	TGTGCCAGCAGGGCACCGGGACAGGGGGCATTATACCAAGAGACCCAGTACTTC
TRBV30	few	TRBJ2-7	TRBD2	CAWGRGGNSYEQYF	TGTGCCTGGGGACGGGGGGGTAACTCCTACGAGCAGTACTTC
TRBV27	.	TRBJ2-7	TRBD2	CASSFTLAGGPTDQYF	TGTGCCAGCAGTTTCACACTAGCGGGAGGACCTACGGACCAGTACTTC
TRBV14	once	TRBJ2-7	.	CASSQETRTPYEQYF	TGTGCCAGCAGCCAAGAGACTCGTACACCCTACGAGCAGTACTTC
TRBV28	.	TRBJ2-5	TRBD2	CASSPSGESRETQYF	TGTGCCAGCAGTCCTAGCGGGGAGTCTAGAGAGACCCAGTACTTC
TRBV5-4	once	TRBJ1-1	TRBD1	CASSLGQGIEAFF	TGTGCCAGCAGCTTGGGACAGGGAATTGAAGCTTTCTTT
TRBV4-1	.	TRBJ2-7	TRBD1	CASRRTGSYEQYF	TGCGCCAGCAGAAGGACAGGCTCCTACGAGCAGTACTTC
TRBV28	.	TRBJ1-5	TRBD1	CASSSLRAGGISNQPQHF	TGTGCCAGCAGTTCACTCCGGGCAGGGGGAATATCCAATCAGCCCCAGCATTTT
TRBV15	.	TRBJ1-3	.	CATSRSSGNTIYF	TGTGCCACCAGCAGGAGCTCTGGAAACACCATATATTTT
TRBV10-3	.	TRBJ2-2	TRBD2	CAISENSGGRDTGELFF	TGTGCCATCAGTGAAAACAGCGGGGGCCGCGACACCGGGGAGCTGTTTTTT
TRBV7-8	.	TRBJ1-2	TRBD1	CASSTGDPNPYGYTF	TGTGCCAGCAGCACAGGGGACCCGAATCCGTATGGCTACACCTTC
TRBV27	.	TRBJ1-6	TRBD1	CASSLRDRANSPLHF	TGTGCCAGCAGTTTGAGGGACAGGGCGAATTCACCCCTCCACTTT
TRBV6-2/TRBV6-3	few	TRBJ2-1	.	CASSFGGNEQFF	TGTGCCAGCAGTTTCGGGGGCAATGAGCAGTTCTTC
TRBV2	.	TRBJ1-5	TRBD1	CASSWDRAQPQHF	TGTGCCAGCAGCTGGGACAGGGCTCAGCCCCAGCATTTT
TRBV19	.	TRBJ2-1	TRBD2	CASRVKREGRSNEQFF	TGTGCCAGTAGAGTTAAGCGGGAGGGCAGGTCCAATGAGCAGTTCTTC
TRBV11-2	.	TRBJ2-7	.	CASSLTDYEQYF	TGTGCCAGCAGCCTGACAGACTACGAGCAGTACTTC
TRBV28	once	TRBJ2-2	TRBD1	CASRVYRGRDGELFF	TGTGCCAGCAGAGTATACAGGGGAAGGGACGGGGAGCTGTTTTTT
TRBV7-6	.	TRBJ1-1	.	CASSLAAGLVDTEAFF	TGTGCCAGCAGCTTAGCGGCGGGACTAGTCGACACTGAAGCTTTCTTT
TRBV3-1/TRBV3-2	.	TRBJ2-6	TRBD1	CASSPGFPVRQGGNVLTF	TGTGCCAGCAGCCCCGGGTTTCCCGTAAGACAGGGTGGCAACGTCCTGACTTTC
TRBV27	.	TRBJ1-1	.	CASTEIIEAFF	TGTGCCAGCACCGAGATTATTGAAGCTTTCTTT
TRBV18	.	TRBJ1-1	TRBD1	CASSYKQGSTEAFF	TGTGCCAGCTCATACAAACAGGGGTCCACTGAAGCTTTCTTT
TRBV15	.	TRBJ1-5	.	CATSRDRLVSYSNQPQHF	TGTGCCACCAGCAGAGATCGGTTGGTTTCGTATAGCAATCAGCCCCAGCATTTT
TRBV18	.	TRBJ2-5	TRBD1	CASSSFYPDRQETQYF	TGTGCCAGCTCATCCTTTTATCCGGACAGGCAAGAGACCCAGTACTTC
TRBV9	.	TRBJ1-2	.	CASSPLGGLDGYTF	TGTGCCAGCAGCCCCCTAGGAGGCCTAGATGGCTACACCTTC
TRBV2	.	TRBJ2-7	.	CASSEGLRVGEQYF	TGTGCCAGCAGTGAAGGGCTTCGGGTAGGCGAGCAGTACTTC
TRBV28	.	TRBJ1-3	TRBD1	CASSPDREAGNTIYF	TGTGCCAGCAGTCCCGACAGGGAAGCTGGAAACACCATATATTTT
TRBV7-6	few	TRBJ1-1	.	CASSLAVQGLGTEAFF	TGTGCCAGCAGCTTAGCCGTACAGGGTTTGGGCACTGAAGCTTTCTTT
TRBV27	.	TRBJ2-1	TRBD2	CASSPLLAGGPGEQFF	TGTGCCAGCAGTCCTTTACTAGCGGGAGGGCCAGGTGAGCAGTTCTTC
TRBV3-1/TRBV3-2	.	TRBJ1-2	.	CASSPLGGGYTF	TGTGCCAGCAGCCCACTCGGCGGGGGCTACACCTTC
TRBV24-1	.	TRBJ1-2	.	CATSETGRTGNGYTF	TGTGCCACCAGTGAAACGGGGAGGACGGGAAATGGCTACACCTTC
TRBV10-3	.	TRBJ1-5	TRBD1	CAIQDPGQRGGQPQHF	TGTGCCATTCAAGATCCGGGACAGAGGGGAGGCCAGCCCCAGCATTTT
TRBV29-1	.	TRBJ2-5	TRBD2	CSVPRGGGPLTQYF	TGCAGCGTCCCCCGTGGGGGAGGGCCTCTGACCCAGTACTTC
TRBV3-1/TRBV3-2	.	TRBJ2-3	.	CASSHGSGFTDTQYF	TGTGCCAGCAGCCACGGTAGCGGTTTCACAGATACGCAGTATTTT
TRBV7-2	few	TRBJ2-7	TRBD2	CAVTWREGGSYEQYF	TGTGCCGTTACTTGGCGGGAGGGGGGAAGTTACGAGCAGTACTTC
TRBV5-1	.	TRBJ1-6	TRBD1	CASSQVPGQGNSPLHF	TGCGCCAGCAGCCAGGTACCGGGACAGGGTAATTCACCCCTCCACTTT
TRBV10-3	few	TRBJ1-3	TRBD1	CAIRTGQGGKNGNTIYF	TGTGCCATCAGGACGGGACAGGGGGGAAAAAATGGAAACACCATATATTTT
TRBV6-2/TRBV6-3	.	TRBJ1-5	TRBD1	CASSYSARGRGQPQHF	TGTGCCAGCAGTTATTCCGCCAGGGGGCGCGGTCAGCCCCAGCATTTT
TRBV6-5	.	TRBJ2-7	.	CASRRTAYEQYF	TGTGCCAGCAGGCGTACCGCCTACGAGCAGTACTTC